Presented here are 23 T cell receptor beta chains from one specimen sequenced in a study of T cell repertoires in cytomegalovirus infection. These receptors' targets are unknown. Via MiXCR, TCRdb re-called the reads, giving one row per CDR3 protein. The repertoire holds about 110,000 distinct CDR3 sequences, with about 9.5% as singletons. The sample comprised PBMCs, sequenced either directly or after in vitro stimulation (not recorded which). These receptors all stem from a human donor in good health (CMV status not recorded). Some clones in this sample may be carry-over from other donors' samples.

This clonotype has only a few counts. The chain recombines TRBV28 with TRBJ2-7; 8 bases match TRBD1. There are 14 residues in the CDR3. The junction had 9 bases not matched to a gene; V was cut back by 4 bases and J by 7 bases. Germline V CDR1 and CDR2: MDHEN, SYDVKM. The CDR3 protein is CASSSDRVEWEQYF. In DNA form, the CDR3 reads TGTGCCAGCAGTTCGGACAGGGTCGAGTGGGAGCAGTACTTC.

There are many counts of this clonotype. The gene calls are TRBV20-1 and TRBJ2-4; tentatively, D is TRBD2 (7 bases). Trimming stripped 6 bases from V and 7 bases from J, with 13 bases between. The germline gives CDR1 DFQATT, CDR2 SNEGSKA (reference sequence). This CDR3 contains 12 residues. CDR3 DNA sequence: TGCAGTGCAAGACGGGGGGCCAACATTCAGTACTTC. Translating it yields CSARRGANIQYF.

This rearrangement joins TRBV23-1 to TRBJ2-5; TRBD1 aligns across 8 bases. TRBV23-1 is an ORF; its function is uncertain. J gave up 2 bases and V 2 bases, and 4 bases lay outside the gene matches. This CDR3 region has 15 residues. The CDR3 region is CASSQKGQVQETQYF. As DNA, the CDR3 is TGCGCCAGCAGTCAAAAGGGACAGGTTCAAGAGACCCAGTACTTC.

The rearrangement uses TRBV6-2 or TRBV6-3 and TRBJ2-1, with TRBD2 matching over 10 bases. The trim removed 0 bases at V and 9 bases at J, leaving 8 bases unmatched. The CDR3 has 16 amino acids. Germline values: CDR1 MNHEY, CDR2 SVGEGT. The CDR3 bases are TGTGCCAGCAGTTACTCGTCTGGTAGCGGGAGGACTGAGCAGTTCTTC. Its translation is CASSYSSGSGRTEQFF.

There are many counts of this clonotype. V is TRBV6-6 and J is TRBJ2-3; TRBD2 matches 8 bases. Germline loops: CDR1 MNHNY, CDR2 SVGAGI (reference sequence). Trimming at V came to 4 bases and at J to 0 bases, leaving 12 bases not matched to a gene. This CDR3 is built from 18 residues. DNA of the CDR3: TGTGCCAGCAGTTCCCGAGTAGCGGGACTCCAAAGCACAGATACGCAGTATTTT. It is translated as CASSSRVAGLQSTDTQYF.

This clonotype was detected ten times or more. The rearrangement joins TRBV27 to TRBJ2-5; TRBD2 matches 7 bases. V trimming: 3 bases; J trimming: 5 bases; junction bases outside the gene matches: 9. Looked up from germline, CDR1 is MNHEY and CDR2 is SMNVEV (reference sequence). This CDR3 has 15 residues. CDR3: CASSFAGAGLETQYF. The DNA of the CDR3 is TGTGCCAGCAGTTTCGCGGGAGCGGGTTTGGAGACCCAGTACTTC.

This clonotype has just a few counts. CDR3 DNA sequence: TGCGCCAGCAGCCAAGCCGAGTCTTCTAACTATGGCTACACCTTC. It specifies CASSQAESSNYGYTF. The V call is TRBV4-1, the J call TRBJ1-2; D is ambiguous. This CDR3 region has 15 residues. V lost 1 base and J lost 0, with 9 bases in between. Per germline, CDR1 MGHRA and CDR2 YSYEKL.

The V gene is TRBV5-4, the J gene TRBJ2-3, with 13 bases aligning to TRBD2. V shed 4 bases, J shed 2 bases, and the junction held 4 bases outside the gene matches. CDR1 SGHNT and CDR2 YYREEE come from the germline V gene (reference sequence). The CDR3 has 16 residues. In nucleotides, the CDR3 is TGTGCCAGCAGCAAAGGACTAGCGGGAGCCACAGATACGCAGTATTTT. Translated: CASSKGLAGATDTQYF.

The chain couples TRBV28 to TRBJ1-1; possibly TRBD1 for D (6 bases). CDR3 size: 14 residues. Per the germline V gene, CDR1 is MDHEN and CDR2 is SYDVKM. V was pared by 6 bases and J by 3 bases, with 14 bases between. The CDR3 here is CASRPQGFDTEAFF. CDR3 nucleotide sequence: TGTGCCAGCAGACCTCAGGGGTTTGACACTGAAGCTTTCTTT.

This chain connects TRBV20-1 to TRBJ2-3; 10 nucleotides agree with TRBD2. Germline CDR1 and CDR2: DFQATT and SNEGSKA (reference sequence). V was clipped by 1 base and J by 3 bases; unmatched bases: 10. The CDR3 length is 17 residues. The CDR3 is CSARGITSGDLTDTQYF. The CDR3 DNA sequence: TGCAGTGCTAGAGGCATTACTAGCGGGGATCTTACAGATACGCAGTATTTT.

The V call is TRBV28, the J call TRBJ1-1; D unresolved. In germline, CDR1 is MDHEN, CDR2 SYDVKM. The ends were cut back, 7 bases at V and 5 bases at J, with 23 bases in the middle. This CDR3 is built from 16 residues. For the CDR3, the DNA is TGTGCCAGCACCTCCATCTCGGGCCTGGCAGGTACTGAAGCTTTCTTT. This translates into CASTSISGLAGTEAFF.

In this sample, this clonotype turned up many times. This rearrangement joins TRBV7-8 to TRBJ2-7; D is tentatively TRBD1 or TRBD2 (5 bases each). V gave up 0 bases and J gave up 6 bases, with 12 bases separating them. The CDR3 spans 14 residues. Germline V gene data show CDR1 as SGHVS and CDR2 as FQNEAQ. The CDR3 loop reads CASSLARIGGEQYV. The CDR3 region has the DNA TGTGCCAGCAGCTTAGCCCGTATTGGGGGCGAGCAGTACGTC.

This clonotype was seen ten or more times. This chain uses TRBV27 with TRBJ1-1, with D tentatively TRBD1 (6 bases). Looked up from germline, CDR1 is MNHEY and CDR2 is SMNVEV (reference sequence). Trimming pared 5 bases from V and 0 bases from J, leaving 22 bases between. This CDR3 is 18 amino acids long. The CDR3 sequence is CASSPQGFPLRVNTEAFF. In DNA form, the CDR3 reads TGTGCCAGCAGTCCTCAGGGGTTTCCTCTTCGAGTGAACACTGAAGCTTTCTTT.

This clonotype showed up many times. The chain joins TRBV7-2 to TRBJ2-5; the match to TRBD2 covers 7 bases. Germline trimming cut 2 bases from V and 2 bases from J; bases unmatched to any gene: 5. The germline V gene encodes CDR1 SGHTA and CDR2 FQGNSA. CDR3 size: 15 residues. The CDR3: CASSLSLRGQETQYF. The CDR3 DNA reads as TGTGCCAGCAGCTTATCTTTGCGGGGGCAAGAGACCCAGTACTTC.

With respect to this clonotype: Since a much larger clone is just one base distant, this may be a read error. The chain combines TRBV2 with TRBJ1-4; 7 bases map to TRBD1. The length of the CDR3 is 14 residues. After removal of 4 bases from V and 5 bases from J, the junction contained 4 bases not matched to a gene. From germline, CDR1 is SNHLY and CDR2 FYNNEI. For the CDR3, the DNA is TGTGCCAGCAGTGGGGGACAGAAAAATGAAAAACTGTTTTTT. This sequence encodes CASSGGQKNEKLFF. The variable domain in full, with the rest retrieved from reference TRBV2 and TRBJ1-4, is EPEVTQTPSHQVTQMGQEVILRCVPISNHLYFYWYRQILGQKVEFLVSFYNNEISEKSEIFDDQFSVERPDGSNFTLKIRSTKLEDSAMYFCASSGGQKNEKLFFGSGTQLSVL.

This clonotype was counted ten times or more. The chain uses TRBV12-3 or TRBV12-4 and TRBJ1-1, with a tentative D call TRBD1 (5 bases). The V and J ends lost 7 bases and 5 bases respectively, with 17 bases between them. This CDR3 region has 14 residues. CDR3 protein: CASTPGGVKTEAFF. DNA of the CDR3: TGTGCCAGCACCCCGGGAGGGGTAAAAACTGAAGCTTTCTTT.

The CDR3 nucleotides read TGCGCCAGCAGCCCGCCGGGAGTCCCAATCGAGCAGTACTTC. It codes for CASSPPGVPIEQYF. The genes are TRBV4-1 and TRBJ2-7; tentatively, D is TRBD2 (6 bases). The CDR3 runs 14 residues. Trimming removed 4 bases at V and 6 bases at J, with 16 bases between. Germline CDR1 reads MGHRA; CDR2 reads YSYEKL.

The sample holds many counts of this clonotype. This sequence joins TRBV7-2 and TRBJ1-6; 8 nucleotides line up with TRBD1. The CDR3 sequence is 18 residues long. The V gene end was trimmed by 2 bases and the J gene end by 5 bases; junction bases not matched to a gene: 11. The germline CDR1 and CDR2 sequences are SGHTA and FQGNSA. Here the CDR3 reads CASSLLLPGDRHNSPLHF. CDR3 in DNA: TGTGCCAGCAGCTTACTCTTACCTGGGGACAGGCATAATTCACCCCTCCACTTT.

The chain links TRBV2 to TRBJ2-2; 13 bases are a match to TRBD2. The germline V gene encodes CDR1 SNHLY and CDR2 FYNNEI. V trimming: 8 bases; J trimming: 6 bases; junction bases outside the gene matches: 9. The CDR3 runs to 16 residues. The CDR3 DNA reads TGTGCCAGCCACTTAGGACTAGCGGGGGCGGCCGGGGAGCTGTTTTTT. Residues: CASHLGLAGAAGELFF.

This clonotype was picked up many times. The chain has TRBV30 and TRBJ1-1, with D possibly matching TRBD1 (5 bases). The V end was cut by 2 bases, the J end by 5 bases, with 12 bases between. The CDR3 runs to 13 residues. From germline, CDR1 is GTSNPN and CDR2 SVGIG (reference sequence). Written as DNA, the CDR3 is TGTGCCTGGAGTAGCCAGGGATATACTGAAGCTTTCTTT. Protein: CAWSSQGYTEAFF. The full variable domain, with the rest looked up from reference TRBV30 and TRBJ1-1, is SQTIHQWPATLVQPVGSPLSLECTVEGTSNPNLYWYRQAAGRGLQLLFYSVGIGQISSEVPQNLSASRPQDRQFILSSKKLLLSDSGFYLCAWSSQGYTEAFFGQGTRLTVV.

This clonotype was found a few times. The chain couples TRBV2 to TRBJ2-7; 9 nucleotides align to TRBD1. V shed 11 bases, J shed 1 base, and the junction held 15 bases outside the gene matches. The CDR3 runs 16 residues. Per germline, CDR1 SNHLY and CDR2 FYNNEI. Here the CDR3 DNA reads TGTGCCGGCTCCGGGACAGGGATTGTTTGGTCCTACGAGCAGTACTTC. It is translated as CAGSGTGIVWSYEQYF.

This clonotype occurred many times. V gene TRBV2 combines with J gene TRBJ2-6; no definite D call. Germline V lookup: CDR1 SNHLY, CDR2 FYNNEI. Trimming left V 6 bases short and J 1 base short, with 16 bases between. This CDR3 has 17 amino acids. This chain's CDR3 is CASRWRSDNSGANVLTF. For the CDR3, the DNA is TGTGCCAGCAGGTGGCGGAGTGATAATTCTGGGGCCAACGTCCTGACTTTC. Together with reference TRBV2 and TRBJ2-6, the CDR3 gives the full variable domain: EPEVTQTPSHQVTQMGQEVILRCVPISNHLYFYWYRQILGQKVEFLVSFYNNEISEKSEIFDDQFSVERPDGSNFTLKIRSTKLEDSAMYFCASRWRSDNSGANVLTFGAGSRLTVL.

This clonotype was recorded at least ten times. The rearrangement joins TRBV7-2 to TRBJ1-1; TRBD1 agrees at 7 bases. Germline CDR1 SGHTA, CDR2 FQGNSA. Trimming at V came to 7 bases and at J to 1 base, leaving 9 bases not matched to a gene. This CDR3 region has 15 residues. The CDR3 DNA follows: TGTGCCAGCAATAGTGCCGGGACAGAGAACACTGAAGCTTTCTTT. Amino acid sequence: CASNSAGTENTEAFF.